The next 25 T cell receptor beta chains were all read from a single sample in a study of blood T cell repertoires in COVID-19 (dated by TCRdb to 2019 to 2021). Library generation was performed with the immunoSEQ multiplex PCR assay. TCRdb's version of the immuneACCESS table is confined to in-frame rearrangements and falls short of the full clone set. An unresolved V gene accounts for under half of the shortfall where checked; the remainder is of unknown origin. The sample table lists around 270,000 clones, approximately 86% of them with a count of one. The ten largest clones take up about 2.1% of the sample. Material for sequencing was peripheral blood. The receptors were gathered from a man aged 30 to 39 with active or convalescent COVID-19.

The V gene is TRBV4-1, the J gene TRBJ2-5; 13 bases match TRBD2. V was clipped by 5 bases and J by 6 bases; unmatched bases: 12. Germline CDR1 reads MGHRA; CDR2 reads YSYEKL. This CDR3 is built from 17 residues. The CDR3 loop reads CASSSADGTSGVKTQYF. The CDR3 nucleotides are TGCGCCAGCAGCTCAGCGGACGGGACTAGCGGGGTCAAGACCCAGTACTTC.

This clone came up once. The V call is TRBV5-8, the J call TRBJ2-3; 8 nucleotides match TRBD2. From germline, CDR1 is SGHTS and CDR2 YDEGEE. V gave up 2 bases and J gave up 7 bases; unmatched junction bases: 6. The CDR3 loop spans 14 amino acids. CDR3 DNA sequence: TGTGCCAGCAGCTTCGGGGGGGGCGGAAATACGCAGTATTTT. Protein: CASSFGGGGNTQYF.

This clone has more than one count but fewer than ten. This chain connects TRBV11-2 to TRBJ1-1, with 9 positions matching TRBD1. Looked up from germline, CDR1 is SGHAT and CDR2 is FQNNGV. The CDR3 is 16 amino acids. V lost 5 bases, J lost 3 bases, and 10 bases stayed unmatched. CDR3 sequence: CASSKILGTGYTEAFF. The DNA of the CDR3 is TGTGCCAGCAGCAAAATCCTTGGGACAGGGTACACTGAAGCTTTCTTT.

The chain joins TRBV7-9 to TRBJ2-7, with 11 bases lining up with TRBD1. In germline, CDR1 is SEHNR, CDR2 FQNEAQ (reference sequence). Losses at the gene ends were 5 bases for V and 7 bases for J; bases not matched to a gene: 10. The CDR3 totals 15 residues. The CDR3 nucleotides read TGTGCCAGCAGCCCGGGACAGGGGGGATGGCGGGAGCAGTACTTC. This sequence encodes CASSPGQGGWREQYF.

Remarks on this clone: The CDR3 end shows no conserved phenylalanine or tryptophan, and so a read error is likely. The DNA is left out, because the CDR3 cannot be placed on it with certainty; the CDR3 is given as TCRdb lists it. V usage is TRBV7-5 and J usage is TRBJ1-2; no DNA check was done on the table's D call, TRBD1. TRBV7-5 is recorded as a pseudogene. The CDR3 spans 9 amino acids, including both terminal residues. CDR3 loop: CARSFGALY.

This rearrangement joins TRBV15 to TRBJ1-2; 11 bases map to TRBD1. V gave up 1 base and J gave up 3 bases; unmatched junction bases: 4. CDR1 LNHNV and CDR2 YYDKDF come from the germline V gene (reference sequence). This CDR3 spans 16 amino acids. The CDR3 nucleotides are TGTGCCACCAGCAGAGGATGGGACAGGGGGGACTATGGCTACACCTTC. It codes for CATSRGWDRGDYGYTF.

The chain joins TRBV11-3 to TRBJ2-2; 7 bases agree with TRBD1. J was trimmed by 6 bases and V by 0 bases; bases with no gene match: 4. CDR1 and CDR2 (germline): SGHNT, YENEEA. The CDR3 has 15 amino acids. The DNA of the CDR3 is TGTGCCAGCAGCTTAGACCAGGGGGTATCCGGGGAGCTGTTTTTT. Protein product: CASSLDQGVSGELFF. The whole variable domain, filled in from reference TRBV11-3 and TRBJ2-2, reads EAGVVQSPRYKIIEKKQPVAFWCNPISGHNTLYWYLQNLGQGPELLIRYENEEAVDDSQLPKDRFSAERLKGVDSTLKIQPAELGDSAVYLCASSLDQGVSGELFFGEGSRLTVL.

This clone was observed a single time. This sequence joins TRBV7-9 and TRBJ1-1; D is unclear. Trimming removed 8 bases at V and 0 bases at J, with 10 bases between. This CDR3 has 13 residues. Germline loops: CDR1 SEHNR, CDR2 FQNEAQ (reference sequence). CDR3 nucleotides: TGTGCCAGCCTCGCGACAATGAACACTGAAGCTTTCTTT. This codes for CASLATMNTEAFF. The whole variable domain, filled in from reference TRBV7-9 and TRBJ1-1, reads DTGVSQNPRHKITKRGQNVTFRCDPISEHNRLYWYRQTLGQGPEFLTYFQNEAQLEKSRLLSDRFSAERPKGSFSTLEIQRTEQGDSAMYLCASLATMNTEAFFGQGTRLTVV.

This clone has a handful of counts. V usage is TRBV6-5 and J usage is TRBJ2-7; 8 nucleotides align to TRBD2. After removal of 4 bases from V and 3 bases from J, the junction contained 8 bases not matched to a gene. CDR1 is MNHEY and CDR2 is SVGAGI in the germline V gene. This CDR3 is 15 amino acids long. CDR3 protein: CASSSQAGAYYEQYF. In nucleotides, the CDR3 is TGTGCCAGCAGTTCCCAAGCGGGGGCATACTACGAGCAGTACTTC.

The rearrangement uses TRBV7-3 and TRBJ1-1; 7 bases are shared with TRBD1. The V gene's germline CDR1 is SGHTA and CDR2 FQGTGA. The CDR3 totals 13 residues. The V and J ends lost 5 bases and 10 bases, in that order; junction bases with no gene match: 10. The CDR3: CASSGGPTGLAFF. In DNA, the CDR3 is TGTGCCAGCAGCGGAGGTCCGACAGGGCTAGCTTTCTTT.

This chain uses TRBV19 with TRBJ1-4; D is unresolved. The CDR3 spans 13 residues. V lost 7 bases and J 8 bases, leaving 14 bases between the germline ends. Germline V gene lookup returns CDR1 LNHDA and CDR2 SQIVND (reference sequence). The CDR3 spells CASTPRRGEKLFF. The CDR3 nucleotides read TGTGCCAGTACCCCCCGCCGAGGGGAAAAACTGTTTTTT.

V and J are TRBV11-2 and TRBJ2-7; 10 bases align to TRBD2. Germline CDR1 and CDR2: SGHAT and FQNNGV. The junction had 9 bases not matched to a gene; V was cut back by 4 bases and J by 6 bases. The CDR3 extends over 15 amino acids. The CDR3 nucleotides read TGTGCCAGCAGCTACTATAGCGGGGGGCCGATCGAGCAGTACTTC. The encoded protein is CASSYYSGGPIEQYF.

The V gene is TRBV4-1, the J gene TRBJ1-2, with 7 bases identical to TRBD1. CDR1 and CDR2 (germline): MGHRA, YSYEKL. This CDR3 comprises 13 residues. V trimming: 5 bases; J trimming: 6 bases; junction bases outside the gene matches: 6. The CDR3 DNA reads as TGCGCCAGCAGCAAACGGACAGGAGATGGCTACACCTTC. Protein sequence: CASSKRTGDGYTF.

The rearrangement joins TRBV5-1 to TRBJ1-1; D remains ambiguous. The V gene lost 2 bases and the J gene lost 0 bases, with 8 bases spanning the gap. Looked up from germline, CDR1 is SGHRS and CDR2 is YFSETQ. The CDR3 is 14 residues long. CDR3 bases: TGCGCCAGCAGCTTCTCGGGTGTGAACACTGAAGCTTTCTTT. It yields the protein CASSFSGVNTEAFF.

This clone was seen more than once but under ten times. The V gene is TRBV6-5, the J gene TRBJ2-5; the match to TRBD2 covers 8 bases. J lost 1 base, V lost 5 bases, and 6 bases had no gene match. The CDR3 loop spans 15 amino acids. CDR1 MNHEY and CDR2 SVGAGI come from the germline V gene. The CDR3 reads CASSSRGGTQETQYF. In DNA, the CDR3 is TGTGCCAGCAGTAGTCGGGGGGGAACCCAAGAGACCCAGTACTTC.

In nucleotides, the CDR3 is TGTGCCAGCAGCACATACAGGGGCGGTGGGAACACTGAAGCTTTCTTT. Translating it yields CASSTYRGGGNTEAFF. This sequence joins TRBV27 and TRBJ1-1, with 7 bases matching TRBD1. Germline CDR1 reads MNHEY; CDR2 reads SMNVEV (reference sequence). The ends lost 6 bases at V and 1 base at J; junction bases unmatched: 11. The CDR3 is 16 amino acids.

The rearrangement links TRBV11-2 to TRBJ2-1, with a weak D call TRBD1 (6 bases). This CDR3 is built from 16 residues. Trimming pared 2 bases from V and 0 bases from J, leaving 11 bases between. CDR1 SGHAT and CDR2 FQNNGV come from the germline V gene. The DNA for the CDR3 is TGTGCCAGCAGCTTAATTGGGGGCCACTCCTACAATGAGCAGTTCTTC. Its translation: CASSLIGGHSYNEQFF.

The genes are TRBV9 and TRBJ2-7, with 7 bases lining up with TRBD1. J was trimmed by 0 bases and V by 3 bases; bases with no gene match: 9. The CDR3 has 16 residues. Germline loops: CDR1 SGDLS, CDR2 YYNGEE. CDR3 coding DNA: TGTGCCAGCAGCGCAGGACAGGACTTGAGCTCCTACGAGCAGTACTTC. Translation: CASSAGQDLSSYEQYF.

The chain couples TRBV19 to TRBJ2-1; possible D gene TRBD1, 5 bases. The CDR3 totals 16 residues. The germline gives CDR1 LNHDA, CDR2 SQIVND (reference sequence). The V end was cut by 4 bases, the J end by 8 bases, with 21 bases between. As DNA, the CDR3 is TGTGCCAGTAGTAGGCTCAGGGTTACGGCCACAGATGAGCAGTTCTTC. Translation gives CASSRLRVTATDEQFF.

This chain connects TRBV9 to TRBJ2-5; 7 nucleotides match TRBD1. Germline V CDR1 and CDR2: SGDLS, YYNGEE. The CDR3 runs to 16 residues. With 0 bases clipped from V and 5 bases from J, the junction kept 10 bases outside the gene matches. For the CDR3, the DNA is TGTGCCAGCAGCGTAGAGGGGGCGTGGACGCGGGAGACCCAGTACTTC. Translation: CASSVEGAWTRETQYF.

The rearrangement links TRBV15 to TRBJ1-6, with D perhaps TRBD1 (5 bases). The length of the CDR3 is 17 residues. V was trimmed by 0 bases and J by 10 bases, leaving 19 bases between them. Germline loops: CDR1 LNHNV, CDR2 YYDKDF (reference sequence). The CDR3 is CATSRDVLWGEYSPLHF. In DNA, the CDR3 is TGTGCCACCAGCAGAGATGTCTTGTGGGGGGAATACTCACCCCTCCACTTT.

The V gene is TRBV3-1 (or the pseudogene TRBV3-2), the J gene TRBJ1-2, with D hard to call. Germline V gives CDR1 LGHDT, CDR2 YNNKEL (reference sequence). V was shortened by 2 bases and J by 4 bases, with 11 bases between the two germline ends. The CDR3 spans 14 residues. The CDR3 spells CASSQLGGRYGYTF. CDR3 in DNA: TGTGCCAGCAGCCAATTAGGAGGTCGCTATGGCTACACCTTC.

The V and J genes are TRBV7-2 and TRBJ1-1; D is possibly TRBD1 (6 bases). The V and J ends lost 5 bases and 0 bases respectively, with 13 bases between them. This CDR3 has 15 amino acids. CDR1 SGHTA and CDR2 FQGNSA come from the germline V gene. The CDR3 sequence is CASSLWTVMNTEAFF. DNA for the CDR3: TGTGCCAGCAGCCTATGGACAGTAATGAACACTGAAGCTTTCTTT.

V and J are TRBV5-8 and TRBJ1-2, with 7 bases identical to TRBD1. J gave up 2 bases and V 6 bases, and 10 bases lay outside the gene matches. CDR1 and CDR2 (germline): SGHTS, YDEGEE. CDR3 size: 15 residues. As DNA, the CDR3 is TGTGCCAGCACCTCCGGGCAGGGGGAGAACTATGGCTACACCTTC. This translates into CASTSGQGENYGYTF.

Turning to this clone: Other DNA sequences in the sample encode the same CDR3. J is TRBJ2-3 and V is TRBV5-1; a possible D gene is TRBD2 (5 bases). Trimming shortened V by 1 base and J by 0 bases, and 6 bases separated the two germline ends. This CDR3 region has 14 residues. Germline assignment: CDR1 SGHRS and CDR2 YFSETQ. In DNA, the CDR3 is TGCGCCAGCAGCTTGCGAGGGAGCACAGATACGCAGTATTTT. Translation gives CASSLRGSTDTQYF. Full variable domain (rest looked up from reference TRBV5-1 and TRBJ2-3): KAGVTQTPRYLIKTRGQQVTLSCSPISGHRSVSWYQQTPGQGLQFLFEYFSETQRNKGNFPGRFSGRQFSNSRSEMNVSTLELGDSALYLCASSLRGSTDTQYFGPGTRLTVL.